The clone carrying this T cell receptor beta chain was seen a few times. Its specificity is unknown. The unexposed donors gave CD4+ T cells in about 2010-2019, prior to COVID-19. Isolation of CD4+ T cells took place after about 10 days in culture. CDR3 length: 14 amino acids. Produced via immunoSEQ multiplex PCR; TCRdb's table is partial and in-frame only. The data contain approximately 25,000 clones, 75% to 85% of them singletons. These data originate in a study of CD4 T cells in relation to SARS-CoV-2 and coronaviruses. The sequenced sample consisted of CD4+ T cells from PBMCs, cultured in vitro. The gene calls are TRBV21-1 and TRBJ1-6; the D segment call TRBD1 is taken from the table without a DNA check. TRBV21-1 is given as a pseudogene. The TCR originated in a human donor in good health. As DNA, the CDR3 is TGTGCCAGCTATCCCAGGGGAGAGAATTCACCCCTCCACTTT. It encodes CASYPRGENSPLHF.